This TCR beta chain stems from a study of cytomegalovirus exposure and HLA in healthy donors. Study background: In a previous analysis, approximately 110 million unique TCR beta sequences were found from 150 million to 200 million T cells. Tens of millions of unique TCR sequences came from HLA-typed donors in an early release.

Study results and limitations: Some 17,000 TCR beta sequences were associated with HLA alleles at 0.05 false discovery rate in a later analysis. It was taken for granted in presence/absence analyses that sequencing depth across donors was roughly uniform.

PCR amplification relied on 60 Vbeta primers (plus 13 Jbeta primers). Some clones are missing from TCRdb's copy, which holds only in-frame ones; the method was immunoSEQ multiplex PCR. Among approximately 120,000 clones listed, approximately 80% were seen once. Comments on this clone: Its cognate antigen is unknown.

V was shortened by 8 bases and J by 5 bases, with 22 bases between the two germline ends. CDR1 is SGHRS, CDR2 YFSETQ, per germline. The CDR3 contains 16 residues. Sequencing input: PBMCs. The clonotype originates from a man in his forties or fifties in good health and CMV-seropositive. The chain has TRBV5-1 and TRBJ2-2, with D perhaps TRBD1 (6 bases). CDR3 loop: CASSLYGQFVTGELFF. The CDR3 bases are TGCGCCAGTTCACTCTATGGACAGTTTGTGACCGGGGAGCTGTTTTTT.